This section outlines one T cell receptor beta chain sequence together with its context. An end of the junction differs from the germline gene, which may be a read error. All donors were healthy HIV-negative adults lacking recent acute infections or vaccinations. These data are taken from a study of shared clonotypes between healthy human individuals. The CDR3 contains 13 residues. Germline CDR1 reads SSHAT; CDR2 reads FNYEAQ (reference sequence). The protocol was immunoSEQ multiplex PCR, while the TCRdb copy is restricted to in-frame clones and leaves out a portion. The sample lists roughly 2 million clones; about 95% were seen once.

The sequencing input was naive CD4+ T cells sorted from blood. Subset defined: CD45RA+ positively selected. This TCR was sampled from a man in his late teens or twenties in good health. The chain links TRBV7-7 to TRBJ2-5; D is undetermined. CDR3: CASSLMPQETQYF. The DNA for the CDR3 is TGTGCTAGCAGCTTAATGCCACAAGAGACCCAGTACTTC.